The present T cell receptor (beta chain) was sequenced within a study of control samples from healthy donors and cancer patients. Repertoires were generated with immunoSEQ multiplex PCR, while TCRdb's copy carries only in-frame clones and drops some. The data show 45,000 to 55,000 clones, about 94% seen once. This CDR3 spans 14 amino acids. CDR1 is SNHLY, CDR2 FYNNEI, per germline. Trimming pared 6 bases from V and 8 bases from J, leaving 17 bases between. V gene TRBV2 combines with J gene TRBJ2-1; D is unresolved. Sequenced input: PBMCs. This clonotype was sampled from a woman aged 45-60 years with head and neck cancer. The CDR3 bases are TGTGCCAGCAGACCGGGCCCCCTATCGCATGAGCAGTTCTTC. Translating it yields CASRPGPLSHEQFF. The entire variable domain, with the rest obtained from reference TRBV2 and TRBJ2-1, is as follows: EPEVTQTPSHQVTQMGQEVILRCVPISNHLYFYWYRQILGQKVEFLVSFYNNEISEKSEIFDDQFSVERPDGSNFTLKIRSTKLEDSAMYFCASRPGPLSHEQFFGPGTRLTVL.